This T cell receptor (beta chain) was sequenced during a study of T cells after yellow fever vaccination (dated by TCRdb to the late 2010s). Study-wide context: Libraries from fractions with low cell numbers were prepared with the SMART-Seq v4 Ultra Low Input RNA kit. Two healthy male donors made up the cohort, one aged 18 to 30 years and the other aged 30 to 40 years. To track T-cell clones before and after primary and booster YFV17D yellow fever vaccination, bulk TCR alpha and beta repertoires were sequenced longitudinally. Blood was drawn at multiple timepoints before and after primary and secondary immunization, with bulk PBMC replicates and cell subsets isolated. The investigation overall reported the following: Most clones expanded after primary vaccination (96% of CD4 and 80% to 90% of CD8) were re-detected after the booster, suggesting that broad memory maintenance occurred. A small share of clonotypes was detected in both CD4 and CD8 compartments, with the overlap likely arising from convergent recombination. Because abundant contaminating clonotypes from the bulk population could be contained in FACS-sorted repertoires, computational filtering was required. Only a couple of donors were included in the study, so the extent to which the findings can be generalized is limited. The secondary T-cell response was weaker than the primary response but faster, peaking on day 5 instead of day 15.

To note about this clonotype: Its recognized antigen is unknown. Mismatch with germline at one junction end may stem from a read error.

What the treatment or condition label conveys for this sample: live attenuated yellow fever vaccine strain. PBMCs were isolated from peripheral blood using a standard Ficoll-Paque protocol. CD4 and CD8 T-cell fractions were isolated with Dynabeads CD4 and CD8 positive selection kits. RNA was extracted with TriZol from bulk PBMCs, CD4 and CD8 fractions, and dextramer-positive and dextramer-negative fractions. TCR cDNA was made using 5'RACE template switching, a step that added a universal primer site and unique molecular identifiers. Priming for cDNA synthesis came from both the TCR alpha and TCR beta constant segments. Library amplification involved two PCR steps, and the second step added sample barcodes and sequencing adapters. Sequencing of libraries was done on Illumina HiSeq 2500 (2x100 bp) or NovaSeq (2x150 bp). As for the authors' bioinformatics: Reads were demultiplexed and collapsed into UMI consensus sequences with MIGEC, and V(D)J alignment was performed with MiXCR. Clonotypes responding to the vaccine were identified with edgeR on replicate PBMC samples, with the criteria of FDR below 0.01 and a log2 fold change above 5 up to day 15. Bulk clonotypes were assigned CD4 or CD8 identity according to which sequenced CD4 or CD8 repertoire held them at higher abundance. TCRdb applied fastp at Q25 and MiXCR to the public reads, then kept only in-frame beta chains. Each CDR3 protein gets just one entry, which takes the most common genes and DNA from the rows behind it. TCRdb assigned the V and J calls; the authors' analysis was not used. The sample table contains about 180,000 distinct CDR3 sequences; only one count was recorded for about 6% of them. Roughly 3% of the sample is held by the ten biggest clonotypes.

The CDR3, from cysteine to phenylalanine, totals 17 residues. Solely the CDR3 DNA is kept, with 51 bases framed from the first base. According to the germline V gene (reference sequence), CDR1 reads DFQATT and CDR2 reads SNEGSKA. Sequences were derived from CD4+ T cells sorted from PBMCs, sampled on the day of the first yellow fever vaccination. The receptor was isolated from a man aged 18 to 30 who received the YFV17D yellow fever vaccine. The chain is assembled from TRBV20-1 and TRBJ2-1, and TRBD2 matches 13 of the central bases. The nucleotides read TGCTGTGCTAGATCCCGGACTAGCGGGGGCCCCTACAATGAGCAGTTCTTC. Its coded protein is CCARSRTSGGPYNEQFF.